A selection of T cell receptor beta chains follows, all from one sample in a study of breast tumors, draining lymph nodes, adjacent tissues. MiXCR was run by TCRdb on the multiplex PCR reads, yielding one entry per CDR3 protein. Of 50,000 to 75,000 distinct CDR3 sequences in the sample, around 52% were seen once. The sample comprised breast tumor tissue. The receptors stem from a female donor with breast cancer. Some clones in this sample may be carry-over from other donors' samples. The CDR3 runs from the conserved cysteine through the conserved F or W. A D gene is named only where the DNA matches it firmly. The size entry is marked missing in some rows and otherwise reads once, few, many or a size class.

TRBJ2-7 TRBV5-4 - once TGTGCCGGATGGGGCGAGCAGTACTTC CAGWGEQYF
TRBJ2-7 TRBV25-1 - - TGTGCCAGCAGTGCTAGAGGTGACACGGGAGAGGGGTACGAGCAGTACTTC CASSARGDTGEGYEQYF
TRBJ1-2 TRBV5-1 - - TGCGCCAGCAGCCCCGGGACGGGACCAATATCTGGCGGCTACACCTTC CASSPGTGPISGGYTF
TRBJ1-2 TRBV6-6 - many TGTGCCAGCAGTCACTCGTCTGCGGCCTTAGAGAACTATGGCTACACCTTC CASSHSSAALENYGYTF
TRBJ2-1 TRBV10-2 TRBD2 many TGCGCCAGCGGGGGGCTAGCGGGAGGCCACAATGAGCAGTTCTTC CASGGLAGGHNEQFF
TRBJ2-3 TRBV19 TRBD1 - TGTGCCAGTAGACAGGGGGCTGACACAGATACGCAGTATTTT CASRQGADTDTQYF
TRBJ2-1 TRBV6-5 - - TGTGCCACTGACGGACCCGGCAATGAGCAGTTCTTC CATDGPGNEQFF
TRBJ2-5 TRBV9 - - TGTGCCAGCAGCGTAGGTCAAGGATCCATGTCTCAAGAGACCCAGTACTTC CASSVGQGSMSQETQYF
TRBJ2-5 TRBV5-5 TRBD1 few TGTGCCAGCAGCTTGGAATTTTTGGGACAGGGGAGGGGAGAGACCCAGTACTTC CASSLEFLGQGRGETQYF
TRBJ1-6 TRBV6-5 TRBD1 few TGTGCCAGCAGGGGGGGGAACAGGGGAACCAATTCACCCCTCCACTTT CASRGGNRGTNSPLHF
TRBJ2-3 TRBV12-3/TRBV12-4 TRBD2 - TGTGCCAGCAGTCCCCCTAGCGGGGGTTTGACAGATACGCAGTATTTT CASSPPSGGLTDTQYF
TRBJ1-1 TRBV28 - - TGTGCCAGCAGGGCGAACACTGAAGCTTTCTTT CASRANTEAFF
TRBJ1-2 TRBV5-1 TRBD1 many TGCGCCAGCAGCCCGACCCGGACAGGGGGCGTCTTCGATGGCTACACCTTC CASSPTRTGGVFDGYTF
TRBJ1-2 TRBV20-1 - - TGCAGTGCAGCCCGGGACGACGTAGGGGGCTACACCTTC CSAARDDVGGYTF
TRBJ2-5 TRBV9 TRBD2 - TGTGCCAGCAGCGTAGCGACTAGCGGTTACCAAGAGACCCAGTACTTC CASSVATSGYQETQYF
TRBJ2-1 TRBV7-7 - - TGTGCTAGCAGCTTAGGACAGAGCAATGAGCAGTTCTTC CASSLGQSNEQFF
TRBJ1-4 TRBV7-9 TRBD1 - TGTGCCAGCAGCTTATGGGACAGGGGGCGGGATGAAAAACTGTTTTTT CASSLWDRGRDEKLFF
TRBJ1-2 TRBV5-5 - - TGTGCCAGCAGCCGTCCTCAGGGTACGGCGGGCTACACCTTC CASSRPQGTAGYTF
TRBJ2-1 TRBV7-9 - many TGTGCCAGCAGCCCAAGGACAGGGATGGGCGGGGGGTCCCTCTACAATGAGCAGTTCTTC CASSPRTGMGGGSLYNEQFF
TRBJ2-2 TRBV24-1 - - TGTGCCACCAGTGATGGTATGGGCAGGAGCTTGGCCGGGGAGCTGTTTTTT CATSDGMGRSLAGELFF
TRBJ1-6 TRBV2 TRBD1 - TGTGCCAGCAGTGAAGGGGGGACAGGGCTCTCACCCCTCCACTTT CASSEGGTGLSPLHF
TRBJ2-1 TRBV7-3 TRBD2 many TGTGCCAGCAGAGCTACTAGCGGGGGTAACAATGAGCAGTTCTTC CASRATSGGNNEQFF
TRBJ1-6 TRBV6-6 - many TGTGCCAGCAGTTACCAGGGGAGCTCCTATAATTCACCCCTCCACTTT CASSYQGSSYNSPLHF
TRBJ2-3 TRBV20-1 - once TGCAGTGCTAGAGACGGAACTAGCACAGATACGCAGTATTTT CSARDGTSTDTQYF
TRBJ1-1 TRBV6-5 TRBD1 - TGTGCCAGCAGTCCGGGACAGAGAATGAACACTGAAGCTTTCTTT CASSPGQRMNTEAFF
TRBJ2-3 TRBV5-1 - - TGCGCCAGCAGCCCAGGAGTCCAAACAGATACGCAGTATTTT CASSPGVQTDTQYF
TRBJ2-7 TRBV7-9 TRBD2 many TGTGCCAGCAGCTCCGGGACTAGCGGCGCCTTCGTCTCCTACGAGCAGTACTTC CASSSGTSGAFVSYEQYF
TRBJ1-5 TRBV30 - many TGTGCCTGGATGAAGGAAGGGGGACGGAATCAGCCCCAGCATTTT CAWMKEGGRNQPQHF